This TCR beta chain was sequenced during a study of naive and memory T cell subsets. The SP2 primer and nested alpha and beta constant region primers amplified ligated cDNA in four rounds. Via MiXCR, TCRdb re-called the 5' RACE reads, giving one row per CDR3 protein. The data contain 50,000 to 65,000 distinct CDR3 sequences, 7.6% of them seen just once; the ten biggest clones take up roughly 8.9%. The library had UMIs added by 3' ligation of an oligonucleotide to TCR cDNA. Adult healthy volunteers gave 2.5 ml peripheral blood for whole-blood RNA. Unsorted total RNA, about 1 to 1000 ng, was DNase treated before reverse transcription. This clonotype was observed many times. At one of its ends the junction is not consistent with the germline gene, which may arise from a read error. CDR3 length equals 13 residues. Per germline, CDR1 MNHEY and CDR2 SVGAGI.

This TCR derives from a female donor in good health. The gene calls are TRBV6-5 and TRBJ1-2; a weak D match, TRBD1 (6 bases). CDR3: CASRRGTNYGYTF. CDR3 nucleotide sequence: TGCGCCAGCAGGAGGGGGACTAACTATGGCTACACCTTC.